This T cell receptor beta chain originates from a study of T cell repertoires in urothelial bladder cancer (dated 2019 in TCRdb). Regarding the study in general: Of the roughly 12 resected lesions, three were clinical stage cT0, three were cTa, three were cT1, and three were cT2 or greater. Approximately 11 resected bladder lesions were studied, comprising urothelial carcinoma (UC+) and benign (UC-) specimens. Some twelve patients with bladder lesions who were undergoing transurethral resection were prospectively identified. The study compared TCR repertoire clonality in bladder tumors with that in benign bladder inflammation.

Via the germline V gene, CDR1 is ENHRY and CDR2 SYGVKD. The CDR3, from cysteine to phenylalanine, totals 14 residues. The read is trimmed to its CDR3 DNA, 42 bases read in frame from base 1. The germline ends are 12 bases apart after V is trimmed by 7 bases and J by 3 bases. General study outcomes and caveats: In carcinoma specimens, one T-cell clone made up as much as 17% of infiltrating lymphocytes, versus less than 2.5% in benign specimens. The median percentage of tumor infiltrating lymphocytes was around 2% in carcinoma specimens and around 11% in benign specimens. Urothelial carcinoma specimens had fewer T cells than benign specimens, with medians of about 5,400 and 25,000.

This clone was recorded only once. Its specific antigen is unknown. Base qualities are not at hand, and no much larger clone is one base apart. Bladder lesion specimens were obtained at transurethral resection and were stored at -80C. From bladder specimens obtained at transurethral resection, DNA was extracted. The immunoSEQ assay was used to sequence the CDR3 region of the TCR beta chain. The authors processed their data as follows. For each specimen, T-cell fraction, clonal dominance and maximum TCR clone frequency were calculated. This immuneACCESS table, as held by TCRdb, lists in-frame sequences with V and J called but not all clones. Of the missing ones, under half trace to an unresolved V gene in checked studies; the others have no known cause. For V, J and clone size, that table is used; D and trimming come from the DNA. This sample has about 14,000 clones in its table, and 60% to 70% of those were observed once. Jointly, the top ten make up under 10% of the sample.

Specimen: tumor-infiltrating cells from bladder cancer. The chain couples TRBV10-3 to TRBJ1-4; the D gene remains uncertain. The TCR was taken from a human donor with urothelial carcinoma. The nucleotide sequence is TGTGCCATCAAGGAGGGTGCAGCTAATGAAAAACTGTTTTTT. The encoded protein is CAIKEGAANEKLFF.